These 29 T cell receptor beta chains share one sample of origin, sequenced in a study of control samples from healthy donors and cancer patients. Assay: immunoSEQ multiplex PCR; the TCRdb copy retains only in-frame clones and omits some. The table includes tens of thousands of clones, roughly 96% detected once. The sample was blood. These receptors were taken from a woman younger than 45 in good health.

The V and J genes are TRBV6-2 or TRBV6-3 and TRBJ1-2; D not certain. This CDR3 region has 12 residues. The germline gives CDR1 MNHEY, CDR2 SVGEGT. The V gene lost 5 bases and the J gene lost 8 bases, with 12 bases spanning the gap. The CDR3 DNA reads as TGTGCCAGCAGTCCCAACGGTTGGGGCTACACCTTC. This translates into CASSPNGWGYTF.

The genes are TRBV4-2 and TRBJ1-1; TRBD1 aligns across 7 bases. The V and J ends lost 0 bases and 5 bases, in that order; junction bases with no gene match: 12. Germline V lookup: CDR1 LGHNA, CDR2 YNFKEQ. The CDR3 sequence is 17 residues long. Here the CDR3 DNA reads TGTGCCAGCAGCCAAGAGTTTGCAGGGGGTATGGGGACTGAAGCTTTCTTT. It specifies CASSQEFAGGMGTEAFF.

There are a few counts of this clone. The chain has TRBV4-1 and TRBJ2-6; D ambiguous. Trimming shortened V by 1 base and J by 2 bases, and 9 bases separated the two germline ends. This CDR3 has 16 amino acids. The germline V gene encodes CDR1 MGHRA and CDR2 YSYEKL. The CDR3 protein is CASSQGVGTGANVLTF. CDR3 in DNA: TGCGCCAGCAGCCAAGGGGTGGGGACTGGGGCCAACGTCCTGACTTTC.

The chain couples TRBV10-2 to TRBJ2-1, with D maybe TRBD1 (7 bases). Trimming stripped 6 bases from V and 9 bases from J, with 18 bases between. Germline CDR1 and CDR2: WSHSY and SAAADI. The CDR3 has 14 amino acids. CDR3 region: CASRLDRQGGEQFF. Written as DNA, the CDR3 is TGCGCCAGCAGACTAGACCGACAGGGAGGTGAGCAGTTCTTC.

V and J are TRBV30 and TRBJ1-6; D remains ambiguous. Trimming shortened V by 2 bases and J by 11 bases, and 10 bases separated the two germline ends. The CDR3 is made up of 12 amino acids. CDR1 is GTSNPN and CDR2 is SVGIG in the germline V gene (reference sequence). The CDR3 DNA reads as TGTGCCTGGAGTTTACCCCTTCCACCCCTCCACTTT. Its protein is CAWSLPLPPLHF.

The chain employs TRBV5-1 and TRBJ2-3; D gene ambiguous. Per germline, CDR1 SGHRS and CDR2 YFSETQ. Trimming took 3 bases from V and 3 from J, leaving 14 bases between them. The CDR3 is made up of 15 amino acids. The CDR3 loop reads CASSSRLGQTDTQYF. The DNA for the CDR3 is TGCGCCAGCAGCTCCCGCCTAGGTCAGACAGATACGCAGTATTTT.

The chain combines TRBV30 with TRBJ1-1; possible D gene TRBD1, 5 bases. V lost 0 bases and J lost 2, with 7 bases in between. The CDR3 sequence is 13 residues long. Germline CDR1 and CDR2: GTSNPN and SVGIG (reference sequence). This CDR3 reads CAWSVGVNTEAFF. CDR3 in DNA: TGTGCCTGGAGTGTAGGGGTAAACACTGAAGCTTTCTTT.

This chain uses TRBV5-4 with TRBJ2-1, with TRBD2 identical over 7 bases. The CDR3 has 16 residues. The V gene's germline CDR1 is SGHNT and CDR2 YYREEE (reference sequence). Trimming at V came to 0 bases and at J to 7 bases, leaving 10 bases not matched to a gene. The CDR3 DNA sequence: TGTGCCAGCAGCTTGGCTCGTAGCGGGTTCTGGAATGAGCAGTTCTTC. Its translation: CASSLARSGFWNEQFF.

V usage is TRBV11-3 and J usage is TRBJ2-2; 7 bases map to TRBD2. The germline gives CDR1 SGHNT, CDR2 YENEEA. V was clipped by 0 bases and J by 8 bases; unmatched bases: 15. The CDR3 is 18 amino acids. CDR3: CASSLDPPLAAQSGELFF. The CDR3 DNA reads TGTGCCAGCAGCTTAGACCCTCCGCTAGCGGCCCAGTCAGGGGAGCTGTTTTTT. Full variable domain (outside the CDR3, taken from reference TRBV11-3 and TRBJ2-2): EAGVVQSPRYKIIEKKQPVAFWCNPISGHNTLYWYLQNLGQGPELLIRYENEEAVDDSQLPKDRFSAERLKGVDSTLKIQPAELGDSAVYLCASSLDPPLAAQSGELFFGEGSRLTVL.

The gene calls are TRBV2 and TRBJ1-3; unclear D gene. There are 14 residues in the CDR3. Germline values: CDR1 SNHLY, CDR2 FYNNEI. Trimming took off 7 bases at V and 0 bases at J, with 10 bases between the two ends. This chain's CDR3 is CASTAGDSGNTIYF. CDR3 DNA: TGTGCCAGCACGGCGGGAGACTCTGGAAACACCATATATTTT. Supplemented by reference TRBV2 and TRBJ1-3, the full variable domain reads EPEVTQTPSHQVTQMGQEVILRCVPISNHLYFYWYRQILGQKVEFLVSFYNNEISEKSEIFDDQFSVERPDGSNFTLKIRSTKLEDSAMYFCASTAGDSGNTIYFGEGSWLTVV.

This clone occurred once. V usage is TRBV5-1 and J usage is TRBJ2-5; perhaps TRBD2 as D (5 bases). Germline CDR1 and CDR2: SGHRS and YFSETQ. Trimming shortened V by 0 bases and J by 4 bases, and 7 bases separated the two germline ends. The CDR3 runs to 13 residues. CDR3 protein: CASSLGGPETQYF. CDR3 bases: TGCGCCAGCAGCTTGGGCGGGCCAGAGACCCAGTACTTC.

The rearrangement links TRBV5-6 to TRBJ2-4; 8 bases are a match to TRBD1. The germline V gene encodes CDR1 SGHDT and CDR2 YYEEEE. Trimming took 3 bases from V and 3 from J; bases not matched to a gene: 5. The CDR3 loop spans 15 amino acids. CDR3 in DNA: TGTGCCAGCAGCTCACAGGGGGTTGACAAAAACATTCAGTACTTC. Its translation is CASSSQGVDKNIQYF. The entire variable domain, with the rest obtained from reference TRBV5-6 and TRBJ2-4, is as follows: DAGVTQSPTHLIKTRGQQVTLRCSPKSGHDTVSWYQQALGQGPQFIFQYYEEEERQRGNFPDRFSGHQFPNYSSELNVNALLLGDSALYLCASSSQGVDKNIQYFGAGTRLSVL.

This chain connects TRBV30 to TRBJ1-2; D is undetermined. From germline, CDR1 is GTSNPN and CDR2 SVGIG (reference sequence). The CDR3 sequence is 13 residues long. V was trimmed by 4 bases and J by 3 bases, leaving 12 bases between them. CDR3 in DNA: TGTGCCTGGACCCCCTGGGCGGACTATGGCTACACCTTC. This translates into CAWTPWADYGYTF.

V usage is TRBV14 and J usage is TRBJ1-1; no reliable D call. The CDR3 totals 14 residues. Looked up from germline, CDR1 is SGHDN and CDR2 is FVKESK. With 3 bases removed from V and 0 bases from J, the gap between germline ends came to 8 bases. As DNA, the CDR3 is TGTGCCAGCAGCCAGGTTACAGTGAACACTGAAGCTTTCTTT. Residues: CASSQVTVNTEAFF.

The V call is TRBV5-1, the J call TRBJ1-3; no clear D. The CDR3 consists of 15 residues. In germline, CDR1 is SGHRS, CDR2 YFSETQ. V gave up 0 bases and J gave up 4 bases, with 11 bases separating them. Written as DNA, the CDR3 is TGCGCCAGCAGCTTGGATAAGGTGGGCGGAAACACCATATATTTT. It is translated as CASSLDKVGGNTIYF.

V gene TRBV10-3 combines with J gene TRBJ1-3, with D tentatively TRBD1 (5 bases). The CDR3 is 14 amino acids. Germline V gene sequence: CDR1 ENHRY, CDR2 SYGVKD. V was cut by 10 bases and J by 0 bases, with 13 bases left in between. This chain's CDR3 is CASLGGFSGNTIYF. In DNA, the CDR3 is TGTGCCAGCCTTGGGGGGTTCTCTGGAAACACCATATATTTT.

The chain recombines TRBV19 with TRBJ1-6; possible D gene TRBD1, 5 bases. The CDR3 sequence is 16 residues long. Germline V lookup: CDR1 LNHDA, CDR2 SQIVND (reference sequence). With 5 bases removed from V and 7 bases from J, the gap between germline ends came to 18 bases. The CDR3 nucleotides read TGTGCCAGTAGTGATTTTGGAGGGGCTGACAATTCACCCCTCCACTTT. It translates to CASSDFGGADNSPLHF.

This chain connects TRBV19 to TRBJ2-5; either TRBD1 or TRBD2 may fit D (5 bases each). CDR3 length: 16 residues. Trimming pared 3 bases from V and 1 base from J, leaving 15 bases between. From germline, CDR1 is LNHDA and CDR2 SQIVND (reference sequence). CDR3 sequence: CASSIYSGGGQETQYF. As DNA, the CDR3 is TGTGCCAGTAGTATCTACAGCGGTGGGGGCCAAGAGACCCAGTACTTC.

The gene calls are TRBV28 and TRBJ2-7; 7 bases fit TRBD1. Germline V CDR1 and CDR2: MDHEN, SYDVKM. This CDR3 spans 14 amino acids. V gave up 6 bases and J gave up 2 bases; unmatched junction bases: 7. The CDR3 region is CASSLDRDPYEQYF. CDR3 in DNA: TGTGCCAGCAGCTTAGACAGGGACCCCTACGAGCAGTACTTC.

The CDR3 nucleotides read TGTGCCAGCAGTGAAGCGGAGACAGGGGGCTATGGCTACACCTTC. Protein product: CASSEAETGGYGYTF. V is TRBV6-1 and J is TRBJ1-2, with 9 bases that match TRBD1. Germline V lookup: CDR1 MNHNS, CDR2 SASEGT. The CDR3 is 15 residues long. V dropped 0 bases and J dropped 4; count of bases not matched to a gene: 3.

The J gene is TRBJ2-2, the V gene TRBV7-9; 9 bases align to TRBD1. The CDR3 covers 15 residues. Germline V gene sequence: CDR1 SEHNR, CDR2 FQNEAQ (reference sequence). The J segment lost 5 bases and the V segment lost 1 base, leaving 2 bases of the junction unmatched. This chain's CDR3 is CASSLGQGDTGELFF. The CDR3 DNA follows: TGTGCCAGCAGCTTAGGACAGGGGGATACCGGGGAGCTGTTTTTT. Using reference TRBV7-9 and TRBJ2-2 for the parts outside the CDR3, the full variable domain is DTGVSQNPRHKITKRGQNVTFRCDPISEHNRLYWYRQTLGQGPEFLTYFQNEAQLEKSRLLSDRFSAERPKGSFSTLEIQRTEQGDSAMYLCASSLGQGDTGELFFGEGSRLTVL.

The gene calls are TRBV7-2 and TRBJ2-5; D possibly corresponds to TRBD2 (5 bases). Germline CDR1 SGHTA, CDR2 FQGNSA. The CDR3 is 15 amino acids. V lost 5 bases, J lost 5 bases, and 18 bases lay in between. The CDR3 loop is CASSADPTSFETQYF. CDR3 coding DNA: TGTGCCAGCAGCGCGGACCCCACTAGTTTCGAGACCCAGTACTTC.

The genes are TRBV6-5 and TRBJ1-4; D not resolved. V shed 6 bases and J shed 3 bases, with 11 bases lying between them. CDR3 length: 14 amino acids. Germline V CDR1 and CDR2: MNHEY, SVGAGI. The CDR3 loop reads CASSRQPANEKLFF. The DNA of the CDR3 is TGTGCCAGCAGCAGACAACCAGCTAATGAAAAACTGTTTTTT.

In nucleotides, the CDR3 is TGTGCCAGCAGTTCCCAATGGAATACCCAGGCTTATGGCTACACCTTC. It translates to CASSSQWNTQAYGYTF. This chain uses TRBV28 with TRBJ1-2, with D uncertain. This CDR3 has 16 residues. The germline CDR1 and CDR2 sequences are MDHEN and SYDVKM. The germline V and J ends were trimmed by 4 bases and 5 bases, with 20 bases remaining between them.

The V and J genes are TRBV29-1 and TRBJ2-2, with no clear D. Trimming left V 7 bases short and J 0 bases short, with 9 bases between. CDR3 length: 13 residues. From germline, CDR1 is SQVTM and CDR2 ANQGSEA. Written as DNA, the CDR3 is TGCAGCGGTCAAAGCCCGAACACCGGGGAGCTGTTTTTT. The encoded protein is CSGQSPNTGELFF.

This chain uses TRBV19 with TRBJ1-3; 7 bases fit TRBD1. The V and J ends lost 4 bases and 0 bases, in that order; junction bases with no gene match: 9. Germline V CDR1 and CDR2: LNHDA, SQIVND (reference sequence). This CDR3 is built from 17 residues. CDR3 sequence reads: CASSRSTGWNSGNTIYF. For the CDR3, the DNA is TGTGCCAGTAGTAGATCGACAGGGTGGAACTCTGGAAACACCATATATTTT. Together with reference TRBV19 and TRBJ1-3, the CDR3 gives the full variable domain: DGGITQSPKYLFRKEGQNVTLSCEQNLNHDAMYWYRQDPGQGLRLIYYSQIVNDFQKGDIAEGYSVSREKKESFPLTVTSAQKNPTAFYLCASSRSTGWNSGNTIYFGEGSWLTVV.

The chain recombines TRBV11-2 with TRBJ2-7, with D perhaps matching TRBD1 or TRBD2 (5 bases each). Per the germline V gene, CDR1 is SGHAT and CDR2 is FQNNGV. V was trimmed by 4 bases and J by 0 bases, leaving 7 bases between them. The CDR3 has 13 amino acids. The CDR3 DNA is TGTGCCAGCAGCTGGGACGGCTCCTACGAGCAGTACTTC. Its translation: CASSWDGSYEQYF.

The V call is TRBV4-1, the J call TRBJ2-7, with 7 bases lining up with TRBD2. V dropped 2 bases and J dropped 0; count of bases not matched to a gene: 7. CDR3 length: 16 residues. Germline V gene lookup returns CDR1 MGHRA and CDR2 YSYEKL. This CDR3 is CASSQRSGDSSYEQYF. The CDR3 nucleotides read TGCGCCAGCAGCCAAAGGAGCGGGGATAGCTCCTACGAGCAGTACTTC.

The V call is TRBV14, the J call TRBJ2-7; 9 bases line up with TRBD2. After removal of 1 base from V and 2 bases from J, the junction contained 3 bases not matched to a gene. CDR3 length: 15 residues. Germline V lookup: CDR1 SGHDN, CDR2 FVKESK. CDR3 DNA: TGTGCCAGCAGCCAAGGACTAGCGGAGACCTACGAGCAGTACTTC. Amino acid sequence: CASSQGLAETYEQYF.